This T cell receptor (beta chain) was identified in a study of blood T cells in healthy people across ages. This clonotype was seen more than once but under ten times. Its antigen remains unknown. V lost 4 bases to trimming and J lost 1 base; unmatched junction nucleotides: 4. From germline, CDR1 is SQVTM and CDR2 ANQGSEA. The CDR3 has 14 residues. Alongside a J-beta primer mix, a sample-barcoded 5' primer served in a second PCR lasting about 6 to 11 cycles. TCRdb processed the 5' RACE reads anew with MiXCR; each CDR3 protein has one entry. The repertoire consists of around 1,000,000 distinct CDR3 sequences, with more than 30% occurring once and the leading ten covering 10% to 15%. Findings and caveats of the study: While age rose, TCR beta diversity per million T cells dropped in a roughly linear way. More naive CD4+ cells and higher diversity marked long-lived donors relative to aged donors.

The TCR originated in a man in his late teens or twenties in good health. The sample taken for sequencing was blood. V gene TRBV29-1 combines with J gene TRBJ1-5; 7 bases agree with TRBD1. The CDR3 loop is CSVGGTASNQPQHF. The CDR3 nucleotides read TGCAGCGTTGGCGGGACAGCCAGCAATCAGCCCCAGCATTTT.